This is a list of T cell receptor beta chains from one sample in a study of T cells in Graves' hyperthyroidism and ophthalmopathy. TCRdb fed the multiplex PCR reads into MiXCR, producing one record per CDR3 protein. The table has hundreds of thousands of distinct CDR3 sequences, approximately 15% seen once; the top ten hold approximately 23%. The sample comprised blood. All receptors come from a woman aged 25-40 years with Graves' hyperthyroidism. Both conserved end residues are part of each CDR3. D genes are given only for firm matches. Part of the rows lack a size; the others show once, few, many or a class for expanded clones.

clone size,V gene,J gene,D gene,CDR3 DNA,CDR3 protein
many,TRBV19,TRBJ1-1,.,TGTGCCAGTATCCCGGGACAAGCGAACACTGAAGCTTTCTTT,CASIPGQANTEAFF
.,TRBV30,TRBJ2-7,.,TGTGCCTGGAGTTTGGGGAATTTCTACGAGCAGTACTTC,CAWSLGNFYEQYF
many,TRBV15,TRBJ2-5,TRBD2,TGTGCCACCAGCATGAGAGCGGGAAAGGTCGCGAAGACCCAGTACTTC,CATSMRAGKVAKTQYF
few,TRBV7-3,TRBJ1-1,.,TGTGCCAGCAGCTCGATGTTAAGCACTGAAGCTTTCTTT,CASSSMLSTEAFF
few,TRBV20-1,TRBJ2-1,.,TGCAGTGCTAGGCCCCTACTAGAGCAGTTCTTC,CSARPLLEQFF
many,TRBV27,TRBJ2-7,TRBD1,TGTGCCAGCAGGGACAGGGAGAGATACGAGCAGTACTTC,CASRDRERYEQYF
many,TRBV7-3,TRBJ1-1,.,TGTGCCAGCAGCTTAACGTTAGGAGGTGGGGACACTGAAGCTTTCTTT,CASSLTLGGGDTEAFF
many,TRBV28,TRBJ2-7,.,TGTGCCAGCAGCCTACAACCCCGACAGATAGACAACTTGGGGCAGTACTTC,CASSLQPRQIDNLGQYF
many,TRBV12-3/TRBV12-4,TRBJ2-5,TRBD1,TGTGCCAGCAGTCAGACAGGGGAGACGAAAGAGACCCAGTACTTC,CASSQTGETKETQYF
.,TRBV24-1,TRBJ2-3,TRBD2,TGTGCCACCAGTGATTTGAGGACTAGCGGGAGCACAGATACGCAGTATTTT,CATSDLRTSGSTDTQYF
many,TRBV24-1,TRBJ2-3,TRBD1,TGTGCCACCAGTGATTTTACAGGGGGGGATACGCAGTATTTT,CATSDFTGGDTQYF
many,TRBV28,TRBJ1-1,TRBD1,TGTGCCAGCACCCAGGGGGGAGTGGACACTGAAGCTTTCTTT,CASTQGGVDTEAFF
.,TRBV5-4,TRBJ2-1,TRBD2,TGTGCCAGCAGCTACCTAGCGGGGGAGTACAATGAGCAGTTCTTC,CASSYLAGEYNEQFF
few,TRBV3-1,TRBJ1-4,TRBD1,TGTGCCAGCAGCCAACCTCCAGGGGGTAGTCGTGAAAAACTGTTTTTT,CASSQPPGGSREKLFF
few,TRBV5-4,TRBJ1-1,TRBD1,TGTGCCAGCAGTCCCTCGGGACAGCTGAACACTGAAGCTTTCTTT,CASSPSGQLNTEAFF
few,TRBV7-2,TRBJ2-5,.,TGTGCCAGCAGACCGGGGGGTCGGACAGGGAGGCGTCGAGAGACCCAGTACTTC,CASRPGGRTGRRRETQYF
many,TRBV6-1,TRBJ1-5,TRBD1,TGTGCCAGCACCCCCTATGACAGGGGTGGTCAGCCCCAGCATTTT,CASTPYDRGGQPQHF
many,TRBV28,TRBJ2-7,.,TGTGCCAGCAGTCCGCTGGGGTCGGGGACGCCCGGCGAGCAGTACTTC,CASSPLGSGTPGEQYF
.,TRBV7-3,TRBJ2-1,TRBD2,TGTGCCAGCAGCGCCCAGACTAGCTCTTTCTCCTACAATGAGCAGTTCTTC,CASSAQTSSFSYNEQFF
.,TRBV6-1,TRBJ2-5,TRBD2,TGTGCCAGCAGTCTTTCAGGACTAGCGAGCGAGACCCAGTACTTC,CASSLSGLASETQYF
many,TRBV2,TRBJ1-2,TRBD1,TGTGCCAGCAGTGGGACAGGGGACTATGGCTACACCTTC,CASSGTGDYGYTF
many,TRBV11-2,TRBJ2-1,.,TGTGCCAGCAGCTTAGATGGGTCAGGGGCCTACAATGAGCAGTTCTTC,CASSLDGSGAYNEQFF
few,TRBV24-1,TRBJ2-7,.,TGTGCCACCAGTGACACCCGGGCCCCGTCCTACGAGCAGTACTTC,CATSDTRAPSYEQYF
.,TRBV27,TRBJ2-5,.,TGTGCCAGCAGTTTGAGGGAGGAGTACCAAGAGACCCAGTACTTC,CASSLREEYQETQYF
.,TRBV28,TRBJ1-1,TRBD1,TGTACCAGCAGCCGGAAGCCGGGACAGCCGTACACTGAAGCTTTCTTC,CTSSRKPGQPYTEAFF
.,TRBV12-3/TRBV12-4,TRBJ2-3,.,TGTGCCAGCAGCCCCACAGGGCGGGACACAGATACGCAGTATTTT,CASSPTGRDTDTQYF
few,TRBV6-1,TRBJ1-3,.,TGTGCCAGCAGTAGAGGACCGAACTCTGGAAACACCATATATTTT,CASSRGPNSGNTIYF
many,TRBV2,TRBJ1-2,.,TGTGCCAGCAGTGCTCAGACACCGGGCGTTCAGGGCTACACCTTC,CASSAQTPGVQGYTF
.,TRBV7-9,TRBJ1-2,.,TGTGCCAGCAGCTTAATCAGGGATGGCTACACCTTC,CASSLIRDGYTF
few,TRBV13,TRBJ2-1,TRBD2,TGTGCCAGCAGATTAGGCGCGGGGGACAATGAGCAGTTCTTC,CASRLGAGDNEQFF
.,TRBV29-1,TRBJ1-1,TRBD1,TGCAGCGTTCAAGGACAGGTGAACACTGAAGCTTTCTTT,CSVQGQVNTEAFF
many,TRBV7-3,TRBJ2-7,TRBD2,TGTGCCAGCAGCTTAACGGGGACTAGCCGCGAGCAGTACTTC,CASSLTGTSREQYF
.,TRBV6-2/TRBV6-3,TRBJ2-1,.,TGTGCCAGCAGGGAAACAGGATACAATGAGCAGTTCTTC,CASRETGYNEQFF
few,TRBV29-1,TRBJ2-5,TRBD1,TGCAGCTCCCTAGGGGGCGAGACCCAGTACTTC,CSSLGGETQYF
many,TRBV7-2,TRBJ2-7,.,TGTGCCAGCAGTCAGGGACTGTTCTACGAGCAGTACTTC,CASSQGLFYEQYF
.,TRBV6-1,TRBJ2-7,.,TGTGCCAGCAGGCCCGGCAGAGGAGGCTACGAGCAGTACTTC,CASRPGRGGYEQYF
few,TRBV30,TRBJ2-1,.,TGTGCCTGGAGTCGGCCTACAGGGAGGAATGAGCAGTTCTTC,CAWSRPTGRNEQFF
.,TRBV20-1,TRBJ2-5,.,TGCAGTGCTAGAGAGAATTCTGTGGGGTGGCGAGAGACCCAGTACTTC,CSARENSVGWRETQYF
few,TRBV7-2,TRBJ2-3,TRBD2,TGTGCCACGGAGGCTAGCGGGAGAGGGGATACGCAGTATTTT,CATEASGRGDTQYF
.,TRBV6-1,TRBJ1-4,TRBD1,TGTGCCAGCAGCCTGGGACAGAACCAAATTGAAAAACTGTTTTTT,CASSLGQNQIEKLFF